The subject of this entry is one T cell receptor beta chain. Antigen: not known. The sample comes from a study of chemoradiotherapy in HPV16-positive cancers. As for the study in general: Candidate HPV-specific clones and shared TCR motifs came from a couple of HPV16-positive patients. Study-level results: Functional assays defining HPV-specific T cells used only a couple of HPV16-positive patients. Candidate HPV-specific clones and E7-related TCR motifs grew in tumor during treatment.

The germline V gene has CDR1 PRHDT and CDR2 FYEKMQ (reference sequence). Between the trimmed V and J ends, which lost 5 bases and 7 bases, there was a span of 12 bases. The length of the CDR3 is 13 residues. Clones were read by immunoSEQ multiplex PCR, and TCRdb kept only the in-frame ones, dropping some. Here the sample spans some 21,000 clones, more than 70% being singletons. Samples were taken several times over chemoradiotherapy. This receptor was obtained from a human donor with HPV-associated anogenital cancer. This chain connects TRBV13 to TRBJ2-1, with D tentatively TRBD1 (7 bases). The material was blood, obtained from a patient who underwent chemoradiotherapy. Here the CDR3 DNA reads TGTGCCAGCAGCCCGGAGGGGGCTAATGAGCAGTTCTTC. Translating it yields CASSPEGANEQFF.